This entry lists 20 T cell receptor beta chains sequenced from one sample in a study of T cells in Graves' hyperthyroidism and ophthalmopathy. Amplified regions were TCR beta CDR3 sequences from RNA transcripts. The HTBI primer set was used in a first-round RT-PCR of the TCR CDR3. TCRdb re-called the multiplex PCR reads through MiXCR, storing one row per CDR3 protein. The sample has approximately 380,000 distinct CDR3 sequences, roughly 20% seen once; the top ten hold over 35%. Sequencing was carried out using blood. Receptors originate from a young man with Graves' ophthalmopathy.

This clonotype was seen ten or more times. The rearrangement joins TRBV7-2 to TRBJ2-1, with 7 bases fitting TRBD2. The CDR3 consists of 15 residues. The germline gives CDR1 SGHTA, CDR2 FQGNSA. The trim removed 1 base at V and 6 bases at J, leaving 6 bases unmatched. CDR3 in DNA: TGTGCCAGCAGCTTAGAGGTAGCGGGTGGCAATGAGCAGTTCTTC. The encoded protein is CASSLEVAGGNEQFF.

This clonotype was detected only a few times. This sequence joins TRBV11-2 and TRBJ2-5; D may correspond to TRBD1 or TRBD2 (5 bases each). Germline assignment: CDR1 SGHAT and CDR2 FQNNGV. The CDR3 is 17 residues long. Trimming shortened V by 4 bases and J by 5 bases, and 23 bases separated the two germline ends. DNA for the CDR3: TGTGCCAGCAGCTCTTCGACGGGACGCAGGGCAGGCGAGACCCAGTACTTC. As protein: CASSSSTGRRAGETQYF.

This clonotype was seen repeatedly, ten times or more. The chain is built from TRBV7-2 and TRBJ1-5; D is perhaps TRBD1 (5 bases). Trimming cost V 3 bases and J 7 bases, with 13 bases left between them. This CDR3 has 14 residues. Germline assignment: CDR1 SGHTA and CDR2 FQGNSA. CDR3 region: CASSFLPQGQPQHF. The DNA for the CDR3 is TGTGCCAGCAGCTTTCTGCCTCAGGGCCAGCCCCAGCATTTT. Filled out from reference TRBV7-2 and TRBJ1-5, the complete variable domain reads GAGVSQSPSNKVTEKGKDVELRCDPISGHTALYWYRQSLGQGLEFLIYFQGNSAPDKSGLPSDRFSAERTGGSVSTLTIQRTQQEDSAVYLCASSFLPQGQPQHFGDGTRLSIL.

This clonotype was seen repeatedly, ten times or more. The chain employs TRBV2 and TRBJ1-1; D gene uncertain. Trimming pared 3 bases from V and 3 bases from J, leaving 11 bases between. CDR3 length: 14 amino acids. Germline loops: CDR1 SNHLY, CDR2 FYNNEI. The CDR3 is CASSDRVWDTEAFF. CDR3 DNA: TGTGCCAGCAGTGATCGGGTTTGGGACACTGAAGCTTTCTTT.

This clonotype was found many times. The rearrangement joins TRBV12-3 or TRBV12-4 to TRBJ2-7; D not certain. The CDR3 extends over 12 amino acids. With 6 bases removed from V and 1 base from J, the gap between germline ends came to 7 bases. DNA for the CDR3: TGTGCCAGCAGCGACGGTTCCTACGAGCAGTACTTC. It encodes CASSDGSYEQYF.

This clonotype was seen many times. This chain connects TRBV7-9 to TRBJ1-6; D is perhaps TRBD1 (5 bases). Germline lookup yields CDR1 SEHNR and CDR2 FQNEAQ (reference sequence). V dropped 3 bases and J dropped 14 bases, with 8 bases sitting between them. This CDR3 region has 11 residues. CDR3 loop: CASSFGGSLHF. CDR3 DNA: TGTGCCAGCAGCTTCGGGGGATCCCTCCACTTT.

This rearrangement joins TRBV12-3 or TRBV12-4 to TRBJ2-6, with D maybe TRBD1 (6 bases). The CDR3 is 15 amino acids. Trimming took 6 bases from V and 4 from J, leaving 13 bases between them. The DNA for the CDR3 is TGTGCCAGCAGCTTTACAGGGAGCGGGGCCAACGTCCTGACTTTC. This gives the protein CASSFTGSGANVLTF.

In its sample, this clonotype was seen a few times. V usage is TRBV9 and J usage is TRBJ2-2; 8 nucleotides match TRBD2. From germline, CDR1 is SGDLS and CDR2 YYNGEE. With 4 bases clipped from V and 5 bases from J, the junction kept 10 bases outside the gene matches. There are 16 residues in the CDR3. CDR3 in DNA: TGTGCCAGCAGCCGTAGCGGGGCTCCGGATACCGGGGAGCTGTTTTTT. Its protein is CASSRSGAPDTGELFF.

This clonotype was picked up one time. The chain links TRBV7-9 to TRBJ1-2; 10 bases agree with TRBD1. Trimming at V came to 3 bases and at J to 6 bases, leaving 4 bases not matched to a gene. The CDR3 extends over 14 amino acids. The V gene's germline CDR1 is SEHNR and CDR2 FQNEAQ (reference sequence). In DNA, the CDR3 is TGTGCCAGCAGCTTGGGGACAGGGGTCCATGGCTACACCTTC. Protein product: CASSLGTGVHGYTF.

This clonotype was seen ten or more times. The DNA of the CDR3 is TGTGCCAGCAATTTACTAGCGGGGGGTTCCTACGAGCAGTACTTC. Its translation is CASNLLAGGSYEQYF. V and J are TRBV6-2 or TRBV6-3 and TRBJ2-7; 12 nucleotides align to TRBD2. Trimming cost V 7 bases and J 1 base; bases outside gene matches: 5. CDR3 length equals 15 residues. The germline V gene has CDR1 MNHEY and CDR2 SVGEGT.

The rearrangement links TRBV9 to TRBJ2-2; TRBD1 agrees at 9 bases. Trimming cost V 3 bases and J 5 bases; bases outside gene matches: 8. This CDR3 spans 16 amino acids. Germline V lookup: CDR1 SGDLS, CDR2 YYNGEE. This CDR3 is CASSAAGTGYTGELFF. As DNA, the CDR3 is TGTGCCAGCAGCGCCGCCGGGACAGGGTATACCGGGGAGCTGTTTTTT.

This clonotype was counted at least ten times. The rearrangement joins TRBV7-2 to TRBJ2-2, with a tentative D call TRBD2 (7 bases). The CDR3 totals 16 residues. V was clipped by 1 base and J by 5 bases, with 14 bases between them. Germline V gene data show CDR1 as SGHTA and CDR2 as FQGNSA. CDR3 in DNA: TGTGCCAGCAGCTTAGATGGGGGGGCTGTTACCGGGGAGCTGTTTTTT. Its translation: CASSLDGGAVTGELFF.

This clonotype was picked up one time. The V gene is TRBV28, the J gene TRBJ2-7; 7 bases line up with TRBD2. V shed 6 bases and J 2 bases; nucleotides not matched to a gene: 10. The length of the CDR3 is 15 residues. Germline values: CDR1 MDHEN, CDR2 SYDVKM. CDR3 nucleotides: TGTGCCAGCAGCCCTCCACCAAGCGGGGCCTACGAGCAGTACTTC. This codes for CASSPPPSGAYEQYF.

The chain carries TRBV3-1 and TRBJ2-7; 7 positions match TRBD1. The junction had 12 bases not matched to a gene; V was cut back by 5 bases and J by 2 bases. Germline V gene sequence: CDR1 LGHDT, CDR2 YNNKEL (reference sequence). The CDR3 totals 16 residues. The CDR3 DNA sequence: TGTGCCAGCAGCTCACATCAATCCGGGACAGCCTACGAGCAGTACTTC. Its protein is CASSSHQSGTAYEQYF.

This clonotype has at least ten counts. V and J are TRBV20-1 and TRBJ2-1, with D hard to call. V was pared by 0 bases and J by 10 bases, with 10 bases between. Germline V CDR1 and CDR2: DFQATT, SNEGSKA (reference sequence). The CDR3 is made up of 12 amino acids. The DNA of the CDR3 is TGCAGTGCTAGAGAGCCGTTTGGGGAGCAGTTCTTC. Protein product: CSAREPFGEQFF.

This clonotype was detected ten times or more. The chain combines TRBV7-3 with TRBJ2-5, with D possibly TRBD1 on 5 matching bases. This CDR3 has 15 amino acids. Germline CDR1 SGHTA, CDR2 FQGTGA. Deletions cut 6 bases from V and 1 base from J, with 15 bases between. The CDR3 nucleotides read TGTGCCAGCAGTTTACAGCTGGGGCCCCAAGAGACCCAGTACTTC. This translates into CASSLQLGPQETQYF.

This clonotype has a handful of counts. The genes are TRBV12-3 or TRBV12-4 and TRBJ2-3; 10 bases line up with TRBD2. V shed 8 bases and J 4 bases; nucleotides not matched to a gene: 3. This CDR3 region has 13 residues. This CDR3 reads CASLAGGADTQYF. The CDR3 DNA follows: TGTGCCAGCTTAGCGGGGGGAGCAGATACGCAGTATTTT.

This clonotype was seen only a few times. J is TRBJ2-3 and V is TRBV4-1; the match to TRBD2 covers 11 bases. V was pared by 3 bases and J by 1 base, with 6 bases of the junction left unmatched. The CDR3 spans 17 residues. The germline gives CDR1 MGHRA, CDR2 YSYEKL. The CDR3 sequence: CASSQAATSGGTDTQYF. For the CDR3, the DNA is TGCGCCAGCAGCCAGGCGGCGACTAGCGGGGGCACAGATACGCAGTATTTT.

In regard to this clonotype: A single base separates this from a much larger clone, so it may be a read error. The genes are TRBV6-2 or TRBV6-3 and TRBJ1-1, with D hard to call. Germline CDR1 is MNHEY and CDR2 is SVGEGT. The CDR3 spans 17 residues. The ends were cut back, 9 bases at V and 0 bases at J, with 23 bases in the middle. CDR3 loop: CASSRSGFARVNTEAFF. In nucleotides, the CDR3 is TGTGCCAGTTCTAGAAGCGGTTTCGCAAGGGTGAACACTGAAGCTTTCTTT.

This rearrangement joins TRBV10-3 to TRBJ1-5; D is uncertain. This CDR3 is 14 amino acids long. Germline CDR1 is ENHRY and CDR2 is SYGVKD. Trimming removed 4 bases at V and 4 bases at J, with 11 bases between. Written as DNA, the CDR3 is TGTGCCATCAGTGCGGCACGTTCAAATCAGCCCCAGCATTTT. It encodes CAISAARSNQPQHF.